The present T cell receptor (beta chain) was sequenced within a study of blood T cell repertoires in COVID-19. Losses at the gene ends were 3 bases for V and 4 bases for J; bases not matched to a gene: 8. Germline CDR1 and CDR2: SGHTA and FQGNSA. The CDR3 extends over 16 amino acids. Across about two dozen US areas, participants ranged in age from roughly 18 to 89 years. This table comes from immunoSEQ multiplex PCR, and its TCRdb copy is limited to in-frame clones, with some not included. This table has 150,000 to 200,000 clones, approximately 80% appearing once. Sequenced sample: PBMCs or T cells enriched from blood (not recorded which). This rearrangement joins TRBV7-2 to TRBJ1-4; TRBD1 aligns across 7 bases. This receptor was obtained from a man aged 50-59 years who had recovered from COVID-19. CDR3 amino acids: CASSLARQGGNEKLFF. The CDR3 coding sequence is TGTGCCAGCAGCTTGGCCCGACAGGGTGGTAATGAAAAACTGTTTTTT.